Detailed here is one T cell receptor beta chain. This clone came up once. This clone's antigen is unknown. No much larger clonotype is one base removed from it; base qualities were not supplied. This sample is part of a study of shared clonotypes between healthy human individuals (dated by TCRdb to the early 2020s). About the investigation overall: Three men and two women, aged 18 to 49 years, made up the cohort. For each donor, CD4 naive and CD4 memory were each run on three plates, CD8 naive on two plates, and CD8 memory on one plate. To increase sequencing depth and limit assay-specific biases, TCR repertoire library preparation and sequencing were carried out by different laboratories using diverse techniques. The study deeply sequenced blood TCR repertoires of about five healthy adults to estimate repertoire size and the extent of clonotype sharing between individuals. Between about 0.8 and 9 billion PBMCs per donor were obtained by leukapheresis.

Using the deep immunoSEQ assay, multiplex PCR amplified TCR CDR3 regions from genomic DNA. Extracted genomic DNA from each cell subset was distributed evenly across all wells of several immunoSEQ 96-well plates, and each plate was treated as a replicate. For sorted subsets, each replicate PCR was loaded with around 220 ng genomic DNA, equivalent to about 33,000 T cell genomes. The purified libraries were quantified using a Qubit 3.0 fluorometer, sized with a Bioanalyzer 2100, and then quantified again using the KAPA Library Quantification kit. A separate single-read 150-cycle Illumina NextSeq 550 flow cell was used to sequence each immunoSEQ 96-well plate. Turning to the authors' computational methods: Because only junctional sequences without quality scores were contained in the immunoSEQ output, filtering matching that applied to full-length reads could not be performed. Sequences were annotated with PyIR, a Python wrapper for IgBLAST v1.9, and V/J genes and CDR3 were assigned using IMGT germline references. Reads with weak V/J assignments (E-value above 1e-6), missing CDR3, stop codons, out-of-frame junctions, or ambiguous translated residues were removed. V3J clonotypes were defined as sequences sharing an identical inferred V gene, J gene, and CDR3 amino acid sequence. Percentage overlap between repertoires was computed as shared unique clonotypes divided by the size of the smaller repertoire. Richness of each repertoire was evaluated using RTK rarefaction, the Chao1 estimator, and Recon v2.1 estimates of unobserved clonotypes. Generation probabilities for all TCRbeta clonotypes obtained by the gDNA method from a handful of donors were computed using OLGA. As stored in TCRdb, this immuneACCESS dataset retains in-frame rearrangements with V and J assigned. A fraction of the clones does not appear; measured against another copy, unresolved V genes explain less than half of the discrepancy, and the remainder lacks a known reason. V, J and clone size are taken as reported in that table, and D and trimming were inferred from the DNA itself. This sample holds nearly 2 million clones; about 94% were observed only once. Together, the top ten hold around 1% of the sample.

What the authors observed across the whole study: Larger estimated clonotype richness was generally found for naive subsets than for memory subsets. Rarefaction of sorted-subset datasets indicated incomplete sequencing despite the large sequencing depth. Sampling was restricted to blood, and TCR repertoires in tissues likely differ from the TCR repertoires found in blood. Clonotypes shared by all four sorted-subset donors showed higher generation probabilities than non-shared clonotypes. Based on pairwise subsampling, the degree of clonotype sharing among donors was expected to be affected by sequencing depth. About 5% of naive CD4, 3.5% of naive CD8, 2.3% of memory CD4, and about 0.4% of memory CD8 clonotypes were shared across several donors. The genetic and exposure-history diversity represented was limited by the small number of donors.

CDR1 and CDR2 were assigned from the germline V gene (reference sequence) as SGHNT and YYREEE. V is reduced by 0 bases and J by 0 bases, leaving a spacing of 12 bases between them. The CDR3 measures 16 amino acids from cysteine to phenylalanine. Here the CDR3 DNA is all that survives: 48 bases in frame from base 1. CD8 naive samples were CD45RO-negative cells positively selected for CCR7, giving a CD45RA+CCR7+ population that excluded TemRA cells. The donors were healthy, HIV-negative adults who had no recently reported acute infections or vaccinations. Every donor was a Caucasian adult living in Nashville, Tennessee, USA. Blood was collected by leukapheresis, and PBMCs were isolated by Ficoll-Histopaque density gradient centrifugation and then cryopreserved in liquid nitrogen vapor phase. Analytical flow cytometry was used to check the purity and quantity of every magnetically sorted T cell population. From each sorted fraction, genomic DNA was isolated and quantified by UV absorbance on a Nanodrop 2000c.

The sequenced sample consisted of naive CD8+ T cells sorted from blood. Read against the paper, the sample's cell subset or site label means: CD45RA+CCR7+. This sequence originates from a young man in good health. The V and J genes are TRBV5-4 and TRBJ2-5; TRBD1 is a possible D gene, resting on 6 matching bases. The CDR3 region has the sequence CASSLAGHGYQETQYF. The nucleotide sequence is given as TGTGCCAGCAGCTTGGCGGGACATGGGTACCAAGAGACCCAGTACTTC.